The clone carrying this TCR beta chain was seen more than once but under ten times. Its cognate antigen is unknown. The CDR3 consists of 15 residues. CDR1 and CDR2 from the germline V gene are SGHTA and FQGNSA. Trimming at V came to 5 bases and at J to 5 bases, leaving 3 bases not matched to a gene. The source of the sample is a study of T cell clones after liver transplantation. In the study overall: TCRbeta sequencing after a pre-transplant mixed lymphocyte reaction identified graft-donor-reactive clones, later tracked in post-transplant blood. Three of the eight recipients were HCV-positive; the rest had non-autoimmune, non-viral transplant indications.

Produced via immunoSEQ multiplex PCR; TCRdb's table is partial and in-frame only. The table records over 50,000 clones, roughly 80% of them present only once. Study conclusions and caveats: The donor-reactive repertoire was only partly measurable in two subjects, lacking donor cells. Post-transplant time points were not standardized, so conclusions are preliminary.

This sample comprised CD4+ T cells from blood, obtained before liver transplant. The sequence was obtained from a human donor who received a liver transplant. The V and J genes are TRBV7-2 and TRBJ2-2, with 12 bases matching TRBD2. The CDR3: CASSRLAGATGELFF. CDR3 bases: TGTGCCAGCAGCCGACTAGCGGGGGCTACCGGGGAGCTGTTTTTT.